These 8 T cell receptor beta chains came from one sample sequenced in a study of CD8+CD57+ T cells in acquired aplastic anemia. For CDR3 and TCR beta VDJ profiling, genomic DNA was the template used. TCRdb re-called the reads through MiXCR, storing one row per CDR3 protein. The data contain 150,000 to 200,000 distinct CDR3 sequences, roughly 40% of them seen just once; the ten biggest clones take up about 1.1%. The sample was sorted CD4+, CD8+, or CD8+CD57+ T cells (not recorded which) from PBMCs. The receptors were gathered from a human donor in good health.

In this sample, this clonotype turned up a few times. The junction departs from the called germline gene at one end, perhaps through a read error. This rearrangement joins TRBV11-1 to TRBJ2-1; the match to TRBD2 covers 9 bases. Germline V gives CDR1 SGHAT, CDR2 FQDESV (reference sequence). CDR3 length: 15 residues. CDR3 amino acids: CASSLGLAAYSEQFF. CDR3 in DNA: TGTGCCAGCAGCTTGGGACTAGCAGCATACAGTGAGCAGTTCTTC.

Comment on this clonotype: This sequence may be a read error, since a much larger clone differs from it by one base. The chain is built from TRBV6-5 and TRBJ2-7, with D unclear. Germline assignment: CDR1 MNHEY and CDR2 SVGAGI. The CDR3 runs to 15 residues. CDR3 residues: CASSHSGLAAREQYF. The CDR3 DNA reads as TGTGCCAGCAGTCACTCTGGCTTGGCAGCCAGGGAGCAGTACTTC.

Comments on this clonotype: The limits of the CDR3 on the DNA are not certain, so only TCRdb's listed CDR3 is given. The chain is built from TRBV2 and TRBJ2-7; the table's D gene call, TRBD2, was not cross checked with the DNA. Both ends counted, the CDR3 spans 16 residues. The germline gives CDR1 SNHLY, CDR2 FYNNEI. This CDR3 is CAMYFCASRRVYEQYF.

The V call is TRBV2, the J call TRBJ2-1; TRBD1 agrees at 9 bases. Trimming cost V 6 bases and J 5 bases; bases outside gene matches: 11. The CDR3 totals 16 residues. Germline CDR1 and CDR2: SNHLY and FYNNEI. CDR3 loop: CASSVAGQGSNNEQFF. DNA of the CDR3: TGTGCCAGCAGCGTTGCAGGACAGGGGAGCAACAATGAGCAGTTCTTC.

In its sample, this clonotype was seen many times. The chain uses TRBV7-8 and TRBJ1-2, with 8 bases identical to TRBD1. The V gene end was trimmed by 5 bases and the J gene end by 8 bases; junction bases not matched to a gene: 16. Germline lookup yields CDR1 SGHVS and CDR2 FQNEAQ. The CDR3 contains 16 residues. The CDR3 DNA sequence: TGTGCCAGCAGCCTAAACCTCGACAGGGGACCTGGGGGCTACACCTTC. The encoded protein is CASSLNLDRGPGGYTF.

A word on this clonotype: Since the CDR3 does not end with the conserved phenylalanine or tryptophan, this likely comes from a read error. The rearrangement links TRBV10-3 to TRBJ2-7; 12 bases align to TRBD2. The junction had 5 bases not matched to a gene; V was cut back by 6 bases and J by 2 bases. Germline CDR1 is ENHRY and CDR2 is SYGVKD. CDR3 length equals 15 residues. The chain's CDR3 is CAIRDGLAGPYEQYI. Here the CDR3 DNA reads TGTGCCATCAGAGATGGACTAGCGGGACCCTACGAGCAGTACATC.

This clonotype occurred many times. This chain joins TRBV6-6 and TRBJ2-7; D is undetermined. The V end lost 2 bases, the J end lost 1 base, and 6 bases lay between the germline ends. The CDR3 is 13 residues long. Germline CDR1 reads MNHNY; CDR2 reads SVGAGI (reference sequence). CDR3 protein: CASSYHGSYEQYF. For the CDR3, the DNA is TGTGCCAGCAGTTACCACGGGTCCTACGAGCAGTACTTC.

The rearrangement uses TRBV6-1 and TRBJ1-2; D may be TRBD1 (6 bases). Germline V gives CDR1 MNHNS, CDR2 SASEGT. V lost 11 bases, J lost 4 bases, and 11 bases lay in between. The CDR3 sequence is 11 residues long. The CDR3 sequence: CAAGAGYGYTF. CDR3 sequence (DNA): TGTGCCGCGGGGGCGGGCTATGGCTACACCTTC.